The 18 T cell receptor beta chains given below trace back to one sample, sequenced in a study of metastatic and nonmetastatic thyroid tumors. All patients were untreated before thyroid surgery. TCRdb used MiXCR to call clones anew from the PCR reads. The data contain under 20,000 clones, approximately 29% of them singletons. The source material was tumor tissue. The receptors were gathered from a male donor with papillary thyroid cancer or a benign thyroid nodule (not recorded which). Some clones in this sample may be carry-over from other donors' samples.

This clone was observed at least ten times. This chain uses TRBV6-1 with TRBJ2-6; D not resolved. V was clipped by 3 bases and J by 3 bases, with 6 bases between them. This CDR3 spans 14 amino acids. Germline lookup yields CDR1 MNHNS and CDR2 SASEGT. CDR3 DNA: TGTGCCAGCAGTGATGGGGTTGGGGCCAACGTCCTGACTTTC. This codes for CASSDGVGANVLTF.

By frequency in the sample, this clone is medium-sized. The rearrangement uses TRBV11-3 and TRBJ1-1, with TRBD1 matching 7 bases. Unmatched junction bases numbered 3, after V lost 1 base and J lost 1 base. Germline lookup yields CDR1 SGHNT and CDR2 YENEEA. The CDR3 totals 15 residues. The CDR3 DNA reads TGTGCCAGCAGCTTAGGAGGGACAGCGAACACTGAAGCTTTCTTT. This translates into CASSLGGTANTEAFF.

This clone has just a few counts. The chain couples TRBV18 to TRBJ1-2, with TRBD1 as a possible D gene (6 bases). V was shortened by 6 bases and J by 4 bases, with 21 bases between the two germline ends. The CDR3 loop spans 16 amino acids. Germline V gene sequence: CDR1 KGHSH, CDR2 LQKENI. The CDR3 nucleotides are TGTGCCAGCTCCTTCGAAGGGGGGCCTTCTAGCTATGGCTACACCTTC. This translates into CASSFEGGPSSYGYTF.

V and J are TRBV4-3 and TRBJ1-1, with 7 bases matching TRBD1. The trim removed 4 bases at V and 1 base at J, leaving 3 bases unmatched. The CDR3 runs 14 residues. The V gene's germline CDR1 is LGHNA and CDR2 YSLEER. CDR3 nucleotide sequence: TGCGCCAGCAGCCCGGGACAGACGAACACTGAAGCTTTCTTT. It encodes CASSPGQTNTEAFF.

For the CDR3, the DNA is TGCAGTGCTAGACGGATGGGGGACCTTTATAGCAATCAGCCCCAGCATTTT. Protein sequence: CSARRMGDLYSNQPQHF. The chain combines TRBV20-1 with TRBJ1-5; possible D gene TRBD1, 5 bases. This CDR3 contains 17 residues. V lost 2 bases and J 0 bases, leaving 17 bases between the germline ends. Germline CDR1 DFQATT, CDR2 SNEGSKA (reference sequence).

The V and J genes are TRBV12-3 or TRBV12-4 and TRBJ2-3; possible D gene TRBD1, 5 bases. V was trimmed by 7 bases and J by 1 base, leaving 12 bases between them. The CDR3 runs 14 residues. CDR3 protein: CASNSRARTDTQYF. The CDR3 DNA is TGTGCCAGCAACAGCAGGGCTCGCACAGATACGCAGTATTTT.

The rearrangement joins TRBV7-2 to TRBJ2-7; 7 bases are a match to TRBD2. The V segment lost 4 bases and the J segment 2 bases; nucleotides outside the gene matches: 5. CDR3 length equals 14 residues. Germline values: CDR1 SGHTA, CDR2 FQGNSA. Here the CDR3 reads CASSSLADAYEQYF. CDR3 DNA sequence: TGTGCCAGCAGCTCCCTAGCGGATGCCTACGAGCAGTACTTC.

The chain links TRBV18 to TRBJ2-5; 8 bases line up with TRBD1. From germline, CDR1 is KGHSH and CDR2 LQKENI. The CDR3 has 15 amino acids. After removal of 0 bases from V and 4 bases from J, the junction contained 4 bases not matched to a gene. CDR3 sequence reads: CASSPPWTGRETQYF. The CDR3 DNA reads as TGTGCCAGCTCACCACCCTGGACAGGGCGAGAGACCCAGTACTTC.

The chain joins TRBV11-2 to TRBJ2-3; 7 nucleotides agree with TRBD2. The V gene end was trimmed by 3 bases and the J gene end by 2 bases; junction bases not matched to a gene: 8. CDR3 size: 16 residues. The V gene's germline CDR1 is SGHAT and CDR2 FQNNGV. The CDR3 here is CASSFPGGGTTDTQYF. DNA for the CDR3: TGTGCCAGCAGCTTCCCTGGGGGGGGAACCACAGATACGCAGTATTTT.

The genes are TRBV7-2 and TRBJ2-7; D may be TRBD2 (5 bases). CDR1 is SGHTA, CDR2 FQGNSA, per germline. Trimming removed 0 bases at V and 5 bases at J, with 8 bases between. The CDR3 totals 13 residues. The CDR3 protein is CASSLAGEHEQYF. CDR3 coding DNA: TGTGCCAGCAGCTTAGCCGGGGAGCACGAGCAGTACTTC.

CDR3 sequence: CASSYKLGNEQFF. DNA of the CDR3: TGTGCCAGCAGTTACAAGCTGGGGAATGAGCAGTTCTTC. The J gene is TRBJ2-1, the V gene TRBV6-5; D is unresolved. The CDR3 sequence is 13 residues long. The germline V gene has CDR1 MNHEY and CDR2 SVGAGI. With 2 bases removed from V and 7 bases from J, the gap between germline ends came to 9 bases.

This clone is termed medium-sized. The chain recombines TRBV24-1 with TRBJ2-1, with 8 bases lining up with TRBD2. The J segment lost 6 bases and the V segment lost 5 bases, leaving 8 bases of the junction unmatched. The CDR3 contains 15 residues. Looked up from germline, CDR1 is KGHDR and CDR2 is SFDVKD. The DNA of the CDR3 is TGTGCCACCAGTGGACTTACGGGAGGGTCCAATGAGCAGTTCTTC. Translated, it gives CATSGLTGGSNEQFF.

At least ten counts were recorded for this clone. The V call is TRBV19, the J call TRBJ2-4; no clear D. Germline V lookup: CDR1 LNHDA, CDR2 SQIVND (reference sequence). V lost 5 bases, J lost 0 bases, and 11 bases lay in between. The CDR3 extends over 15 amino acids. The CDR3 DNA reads TGTGCCAGTAGTGGGAACAAGGTAGCCAAAAACATTCAGTACTTC. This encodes CASSGNKVAKNIQYF.

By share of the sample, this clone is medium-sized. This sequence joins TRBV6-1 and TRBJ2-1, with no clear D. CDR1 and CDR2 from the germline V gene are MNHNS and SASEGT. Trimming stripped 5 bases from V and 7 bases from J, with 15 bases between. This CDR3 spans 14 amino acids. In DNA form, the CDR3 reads TGTGCCAGCAGTCAAGTTTTCTCCAAGAATGAGCAGTTCTTC. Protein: CASSQVFSKNEQFF.

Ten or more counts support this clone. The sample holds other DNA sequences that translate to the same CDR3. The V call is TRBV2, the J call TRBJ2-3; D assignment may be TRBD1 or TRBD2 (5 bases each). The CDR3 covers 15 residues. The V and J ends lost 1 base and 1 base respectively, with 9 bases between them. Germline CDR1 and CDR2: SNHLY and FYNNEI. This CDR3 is CASSEGQGGTDTQYF. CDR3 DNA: TGTGCCAGCAGTGAAGGGCAGGGAGGCACAGATACGCAGTATTTT. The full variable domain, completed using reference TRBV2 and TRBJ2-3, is EPEVTQTPSHQVTQMGQEVILRCVPISNHLYFYWYRQILGQKVEFLVSFYNNEISEKSEIFDDQFSVERPDGSNFTLKIRSTKLEDSAMYFCASSEGQGGTDTQYFGPGTRLTVL.

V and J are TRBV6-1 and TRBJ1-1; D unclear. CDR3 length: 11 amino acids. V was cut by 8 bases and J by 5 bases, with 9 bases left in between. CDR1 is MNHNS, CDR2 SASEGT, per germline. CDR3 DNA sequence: TGTGCCAGCCTAGGGTCGACTGAAGCTTTCTTT. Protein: CASLGSTEAFF.

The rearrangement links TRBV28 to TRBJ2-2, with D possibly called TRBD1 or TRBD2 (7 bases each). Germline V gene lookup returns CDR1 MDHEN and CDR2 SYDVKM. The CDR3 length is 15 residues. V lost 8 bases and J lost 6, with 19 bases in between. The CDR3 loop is CASGPGGVSAGELFF. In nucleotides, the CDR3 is TGTGCCAGCGGACCAGGGGGGGTCTCGGCCGGGGAGCTGTTTTTT.

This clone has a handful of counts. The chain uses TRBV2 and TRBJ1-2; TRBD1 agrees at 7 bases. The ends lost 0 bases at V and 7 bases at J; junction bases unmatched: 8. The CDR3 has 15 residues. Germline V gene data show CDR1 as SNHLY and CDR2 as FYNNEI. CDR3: CASSEASKGAGGYTF. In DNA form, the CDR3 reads TGTGCCAGCAGTGAAGCTTCCAAGGGGGCGGGTGGCTACACCTTC.